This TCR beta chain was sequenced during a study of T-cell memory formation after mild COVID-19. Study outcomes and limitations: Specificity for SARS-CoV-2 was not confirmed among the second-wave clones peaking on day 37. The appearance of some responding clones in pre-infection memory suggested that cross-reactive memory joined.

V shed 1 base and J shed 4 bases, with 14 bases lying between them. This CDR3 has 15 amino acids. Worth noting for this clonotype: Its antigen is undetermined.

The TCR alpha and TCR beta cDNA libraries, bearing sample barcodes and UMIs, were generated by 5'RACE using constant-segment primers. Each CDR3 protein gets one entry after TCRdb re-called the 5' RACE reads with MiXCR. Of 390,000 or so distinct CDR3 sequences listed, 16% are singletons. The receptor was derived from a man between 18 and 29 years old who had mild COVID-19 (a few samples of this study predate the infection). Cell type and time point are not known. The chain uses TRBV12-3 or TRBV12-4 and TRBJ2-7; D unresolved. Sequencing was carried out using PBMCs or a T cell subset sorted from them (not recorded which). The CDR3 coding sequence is TGTGCCAGCAGTTTAGGGCCCCCTTGGGTGTACGAGCAGTACTTC. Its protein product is CASSLGPPWVYEQYF.